This TCR beta chain emerged from a study of blood T cells in healthy people across ages. This clonotype has a handful of counts. Its antigen is as yet unknown. Study conclusions and caveats: Estimates drawn from one million T cells were deemed to understate diversity.

Primers used in a second PCR of about 6 to 12 cycles were a sample-barcoded 5' primer and a J-beta primer mix. TCRdb analysed the 5' RACE reads with MiXCR anew, one entry per CDR3 protein. This sample yields around 500,000 distinct CDR3 sequences, of which around half are seen a single time; just under 25% belongs to the top ten. Source material: blood. This TCR was sampled from an elderly man in good health.

CDR3 nucleotide sequence: TGTGCCAGCAGTTTAAGTGAAAAACTGTTTTTT. It is translated as CASSLSEKLFF. The chain combines TRBV12-3 or TRBV12-4 with TRBJ1-4, with D unresolved. This CDR3 region has 11 residues. V was cut by 2 bases and J by 7 bases, with 2 bases left in between.